The 3 T cell receptor beta chains below all came from one sample that was sequenced in a study of T cells in Graves' hyperthyroidism and ophthalmopathy. The CDR3 regions of TCR beta were amplified from RNA transcripts. Primed by the HTBI set, a first-round RT-PCR was run on the TCR CDR3. MiXCR, run by TCRdb on the multiplex PCR reads, gives a single entry per CDR3 protein. The repertoire holds roughly 740,000 distinct CDR3 sequences, with roughly 15% as singletons. The sequenced material came from blood. These receptors were taken from a man between 18 and 29 years old with Graves' hyperthyroidism.

This clonotype has more than one count but fewer than ten. The chain employs TRBV28 and TRBJ1-2; D call uncertain. This CDR3 has 13 residues. Germline V gives CDR1 MDHEN, CDR2 SYDVKM. V was clipped by 7 bases and J by 4 bases, with 13 bases between them. The CDR3 sequence: CASTPGHTYGYTF. In DNA, the CDR3 is TGTGCCAGCACCCCCGGGCACACCTATGGCTACACCTTC.

This clonotype was counted a few times. The rearrangement uses TRBV10-3 and TRBJ2-3; TRBD2 aligns across 7 bases. CDR3 length: 16 residues. Germline V gene sequence: CDR1 ENHRY, CDR2 SYGVKD. The junction had 3 bases not matched to a gene; V was cut back by 0 bases and J by 0 bases. The CDR3 DNA reads TGTGCCATCAGTGAGTCCCTAGCGGTCAGCACAGATACGCAGTATTTT. Amino acid sequence: CAISESLAVSTDTQYF.

This clonotype was found a few times. The chain links TRBV30 to TRBJ2-2; D remains unclear. V dropped 7 bases and J dropped 0 bases, with 18 bases sitting between them. This CDR3 spans 16 amino acids. Germline CDR1 GTSNPN, CDR2 SVGIG (reference sequence). Here the CDR3 DNA reads TGTGCCTCTCACTGGTGGAACAGTCCGAACACCGGGGAGCTGTTTTTT. Translated, it gives CASHWWNSPNTGELFF.